This T cell receptor (beta chain) was identified in a study of blood T cell repertoires in COVID-19. Study-wide background: The United States, Italy and Spain supplied acute and convalescent COVID-19 samples. The cDNA or gDNA used as material had been derived from T cells, B-cell-depleted T cells, or PBMCs.

Per the germline V gene, CDR1 is KGHDR and CDR2 is SFDVKD. The CDR3 covers 18 residues. V trimming: 7 bases; J trimming: 5 bases; junction bases outside the gene matches: 16. Source study methods: From reference gene primer amplification, estimates of nucleated cell counts were derived. Clones were read by immunoSEQ multiplex PCR, and TCRdb kept only the in-frame ones, dropping some. V, J and clone size derive from that table, while D and trimming were established from the DNA sequence. The sample holds approximately 110,000 clones; around nine tenths are singletons and the top ten take 4.5%. The chain combines TRBV24-1 with TRBJ1-4, with 9 bases lining up with TRBD1. Sequences were obtained from peripheral blood. The source of this sequence is a man between 40 and 49 years old with acute or convalescent COVID-19. CDR3 nucleotides: TGTGCCACCAGACTAGTTAAGCCGTGGACAGGGGAGAATGAAAAACTGTTTTTT. It translates to CATRLVKPWTGENEKLFF.